The TCR beta chain under discussion was sequenced for a study of Ad26.COV2.S vaccination and SARS-CoV-2 variants (dated by TCRdb to the early 2020s). For the study in its entirety: Vaccine-arm donors came from COV1001, a multicentre, randomized, double-blind, placebo-controlled phase I-IIa trial of Ad26.COV2.S in healthy adults. Ad26.COV2.S was given intramuscularly at 5x10^10 or 1x10^11 viral particles, as a single shot or as two shots 56 days apart. TCRbeta repertoire sequencing served as the tool for gauging how specific and how broad the SARS-CoV-2-reactive T cell receptors were following Ad26.COV2.S vaccination. A total of approximately 30 samples were included in the TCR-sequenced set, comprising about 20 Ad26.COV2.S vaccine recipients, 5 placebo recipients and 8 SARS-CoV-2 convalescent individuals. Trial participants were randomized into five groups of five, in which low-dose or high-dose Ad26.COV2.S was given once or twice, or placebo was given on both occasions. Throughout the experiments and outcome assessment, investigators stayed blinded to trial group allocation. The paper's findings and limits, for the study overall: According to the authors, total T cell responses may have been underestimated by the TCR breadth and depth analyses. Substantial breadth of spike-specific CD8+ and CD4+ T cell responses was reported after vaccination. Vaccine and placebo recipients had similar non-spike TCR breadth, a finding consistent with the vaccine containing only spike. The study lacked the statistical power to compare responses across vaccine doses or regimens. Higher spike-specific TCR breadth was observed in Ad26.COV2.S recipients than in placebo recipients (P = 0.0014).

A note on this clone: The clone's antigen remains unknown. Nothing much larger sits one base from this clone, and base qualities are not available.

TCRbeta CDR3 regions were sequenced with the immunoSEQ Assay. After extraction, genomic DNA underwent amplification by bias-controlled multiplex PCR, followed by high-throughput sequencing. From the authors' description of their analysis: To quantify the absolute abundance of every unique TCRbeta CDR3 region, sequences were collapsed and filtered. T cell fraction was estimated by normalization of TCRbeta template counts to usable DNA, with usable DNA being measured through amplification of reference genes present in all nucleated cells. Repertoire TCRs were annotated as SARS-CoV-2-specific when V gene, CDR3 amino acid sequence and J gene were exactly matched to a known reactive TCR set. The reference SARS-CoV-2 TCR set was derived from MIRA and filtered for enrichment in COVID-19-positive ImmuneCODE repertoires, a step that removed public or cross-reactive TCRs. Based on the MIRA antigens, annotated TCRs were further analysed at the level of specific ORF or position within ORF. Breadth was defined as the number of annotated unique rearrangements divided by the total number of unique productive rearrangements, and depth was defined as the summed frequency of the annotated unique rearrangements. Two-sided Wilcoxon rank-sum tests were used to compare TCR breadth between groups. Drawn from immuneACCESS, this table holds only the in-frame rearrangements with V and J called that TCRdb kept. Clones are partly lost; checked studies trace under half to an unresolved V gene and leave the rest unexplained. V, J and clone size reflect that table, while D and trimming were determined from the DNA. The sample table shows 300,000 to 400,000 clones, and 70% to 90% are seen once. The top ten clones comprise roughly 3.3% of the sample.

The meaning of the sample's treatment or condition label: 15 to 20 received Ad26.COV2.S at low or high dose, single or two shots; five or six received placebo; per-sample allocation not given. For vaccine and placebo recipients, the sequenced repertoires came from samples collected on day 63 after the first injection. Cohort 1b enrolled fewer than 30 adults aged 18-55 years at a single site in Boston, USA, between 29 July and 7 August 2020. As a vaccine, Ad26.COV2.S was a replication-incompetent adenovirus type 26 vector that expressed a prefusion-stabilized SARS-CoV-2 spike protein derived from the original Wuhan strain. Sequences were derived from peripheral blood, sampled in a trial of Ad26.COV2.S vaccine versus placebo. The TCR was taken from a person between 18 and 60 years old who received the Ad26.COV2.S COVID-19 vaccine or a placebo.

This receptor carries the CDR3 CASSPRGPGGGSYEQYF. The bases are TGTGCCAGCTCACCACGGGGCCCCGGGGGAGGCTCCTACGAGCAGTACTTC. The chain uses TRBV18 and TRBJ2-7, with TRBD2 perhaps the D gene, on 6 matching bases. From the cysteine through the phenylalanine, the CDR3 covers 17 amino acids. Left in the record is the CDR3 DNA by itself, 51 bases read in frame from the first base. The junction shows trimming of 1 base on V and 0 bases on J, plus 16 bases between the germline ends. Sequences KGHSH (CDR1) and LQKENI (CDR2) are obtained from the germline V gene.